The 31 T cell receptor beta chains in this list originate from one sample, sequenced in a study of blood T cell repertoires in COVID-19. Here immunoSEQ multiplex PCR was the method, and the copy in TCRdb shows in-frame clones only, minus some. The repertoire holds 65,000 or so clones, with about 83% as singletons. The sequenced material came from peripheral blood. These receptors were obtained from a human donor in a cohort sampled during active COVID-19.

V and J are TRBV9 and TRBJ2-5, with D perhaps TRBD2 (5 bases). Trimming removed 10 bases from V and 0 bases from J, with 25 bases in between. The CDR3 sequence is 17 residues long. CDR1 and CDR2 (germline): SGDLS, YYNGEE. For the CDR3, the DNA is TGTGCCGGTCCCCTGGCTGGAGCGGACTCGTACCAAGAGACCCAGTACTTC. The encoded protein is CAGPLAGADSYQETQYF.

This clone appeared a single time. The chain joins TRBV9 to TRBJ2-1; 15 positions match TRBD2. The trim removed 4 bases at V and 7 bases at J, leaving 6 bases unmatched. The germline V gene has CDR1 SGDLS and CDR2 YYNGEE. The CDR3 extends over 16 amino acids. The CDR3 DNA reads TGTGCCAGCAGCCCCGCCGGGACTAGCGGGAGGAATGAGCAGTTCTTC. It translates to CASSPAGTSGRNEQFF.

The chain has TRBV7-3 and TRBJ2-1; D remains unclear. With 1 base removed from V and 4 bases from J, the gap between germline ends came to 8 bases. Germline V gene data show CDR1 as SGHTA and CDR2 as FQGTGA. The CDR3 extends over 14 amino acids. CDR3 protein: CASSLNPQYNEQFF. In DNA, the CDR3 is TGTGCCAGCAGCTTAAATCCCCAGTACAATGAGCAGTTCTTC.

V gene TRBV5-1 combines with J gene TRBJ2-7; the match to TRBD1 covers 10 bases. The V and J ends lost 4 bases and 4 bases, in that order; junction bases with no gene match: 11. The CDR3 is made up of 16 amino acids. Germline CDR1 reads SGHRS; CDR2 reads YFSETQ. The CDR3 nucleotides read TGCGCCAGCAGCCCCAGACAGGGGGCGTCGGAGTACGAGCAGTACTTC. Its translation: CASSPRQGASEYEQYF.

The chain carries TRBV18 and TRBJ2-1, with 9 bases matching TRBD1. The CDR3 is 15 residues long. The V gene's germline CDR1 is KGHSH and CDR2 LQKENI. V lost 3 bases, J lost 2 bases, and 2 bases stayed unmatched. This CDR3 is CASSPGQGTYNEQFF. The CDR3 DNA reads TGTGCCAGCTCACCGGGACAGGGAACCTACAATGAGCAGTTCTTC.

The V call is TRBV5-1, the J call TRBJ2-6; 12 nucleotides agree with TRBD1. CDR1 SGHRS and CDR2 YFSETQ come from the germline V gene. V was pared by 4 bases and J by 3 bases, with 8 bases of the junction left unmatched. This CDR3 region has 18 residues. This CDR3 is CASSPPGQGAYGANVLTF. The CDR3 DNA reads TGCGCCAGCAGCCCACCGGGACAGGGGGCTTATGGGGCCAACGTCCTGACTTTC.

The V call is TRBV3-1 (or the pseudogene TRBV3-2), the J call TRBJ2-7; D possibly corresponds to TRBD1 (5 bases). V gave up 4 bases and J gave up 6 bases, with 13 bases separating them. This CDR3 region has 13 residues. CDR1 and CDR2 from the germline V gene are LGHDT and YNNKEL (reference sequence). The CDR3 region has the DNA TGTGCCAGCAGCCCGAGACAGTCTCTCGAGCAGTACTTC. It is translated as CASSPRQSLEQYF.

The V gene is TRBV5-4, the J gene TRBJ2-5; TRBD1 matches 10 bases. The CDR3 consists of 15 residues. J lost 5 bases, V lost 6 bases, and 10 bases had no gene match. The germline V gene encodes CDR1 SGHNT and CDR2 YYREEE (reference sequence). This chain's CDR3 is CASTGQGTVSETQYF. The CDR3 nucleotides read TGTGCCAGCACGGGACAGGGGACCGTTTCGGAGACCCAGTACTTC.

Only a few counts were recorded for this clone. CDR3 nucleotide sequence: TGTGCCAGCAGATTACAGGTGAACACTGAAGCTTTCTTT. Translating gives CASRLQVNTEAFF. This chain connects TRBV12-3 or TRBV12-4 to TRBJ1-1; a weak D match, TRBD1 (5 bases). The CDR3 sequence is 13 residues long. V dropped 6 bases and J dropped 0 bases, with 8 bases sitting between them.

J is TRBJ1-4 and V is TRBV5-6; no clear D gene. Germline V gene sequence: CDR1 SGHDT, CDR2 YYEEEE. This CDR3 is built from 15 residues. V dropped 4 bases and J dropped 3 bases, with 13 bases sitting between them. The CDR3 loop reads CASSPSPAANEKLFF. The CDR3 DNA follows: TGTGCCAGCAGCCCTTCACCGGCGGCTAATGAAAAACTGTTTTTT.

This clone occurred once. This CDR3 reads CASSPRGPVLGDTQYF. CDR3 nucleotides: TGTGCCAGCAGCCCGAGAGGCCCCGTATTAGGAGATACGCAGTATTTT. The rearrangement links TRBV7-9 to TRBJ2-3; D is ambiguous. The V end was cut by 5 bases, the J end by 5 bases, with 20 bases between. The germline V gene has CDR1 SEHNR and CDR2 FQNEAQ (reference sequence). The CDR3 totals 16 residues.

In this sample, this clone turned up once. V is TRBV11-2 and J is TRBJ2-2; TRBD2 matches 9 bases. Germline lookup yields CDR1 SGHAT and CDR2 FQNNGV. With 3 bases clipped from V and 4 bases from J, the junction kept 9 bases outside the gene matches. The CDR3 has 17 amino acids. CDR3 region: CASSFPPRLAATGELFF. CDR3 in DNA: TGTGCCAGCAGCTTCCCACCGCGACTAGCGGCCACCGGGGAGCTGTTTTTT.

In its sample, this clone was seen a few times. The genes are TRBV28 and TRBJ2-7; a possible D gene is TRBD2 (6 bases). Germline V gene lookup returns CDR1 MDHEN and CDR2 SYDVKM. V lost 3 bases to trimming and J lost 2 bases, with 20 bases between them. The CDR3 contains 17 residues. The CDR3 spells CASSLGRHYRETYEQYF. The CDR3 nucleotides are TGTGCCAGCAGTTTGGGCCGGCATTATCGGGAGACCTACGAGCAGTACTTC.

This rearrangement joins TRBV7-2 to TRBJ1-1, with 11 bases identical to TRBD1. From germline, CDR1 is SGHTA and CDR2 FQGNSA. Germline trimming cut 4 bases from V and 1 base from J; bases unmatched to any gene: 5. The CDR3 has 16 amino acids. The CDR3 nucleotides read TGTGCCAGCAGCTCATGGACAGGGGGCTCGAACACTGAAGCTTTCTTT. Translated: CASSSWTGGSNTEAFF.

V is TRBV5-5 and J is TRBJ1-5; D ambiguous. Germline V gives CDR1 SGHKS, CDR2 YYEKEE (reference sequence). Trimming removed 0 bases from V and 0 bases from J, with 7 bases in between. This CDR3 is 15 amino acids long. As DNA, the CDR3 is TGTGCCAGCAGCTTGGCGCCGGTTAGCAATCAGCCCCAGCATTTT. This sequence encodes CASSLAPVSNQPQHF. The whole variable domain, filled in from reference TRBV5-5 and TRBJ1-5, reads DAGVTQSPTHLIKTRGQQVTLRCSPISGHKSVSWYQQVLGQGPQFIFQYYEKEERGRGNFPDRFSARQFPNYSSELNVNALLLGDSALYLCASSLAPVSNQPQHFGDGTRLSIL.

The V and J genes are TRBV6-6 and TRBJ2-3, with 11 nucleotides matching TRBD2. The CDR3 extends over 15 amino acids. V trimming: 4 bases; J trimming: 5 bases; junction bases outside the gene matches: 5. Germline-derived CDR1 and CDR2 are MNHNY and SVGAGI (reference sequence). The CDR3 region is CASSSLAGGLDTQYF. Written as DNA, the CDR3 is TGTGCCAGCAGTTCATTAGCGGGGGGGCTAGATACGCAGTATTTT.

The chain combines TRBV29-1 with TRBJ2-6; D is undetermined. CDR3 length equals 13 residues. V was trimmed by 4 bases and J by 2 bases, leaving 6 bases between them. CDR1 SQVTM and CDR2 ANQGSEA come from the germline V gene. This chain's CDR3 is CSVVRAGANVLTF. DNA of the CDR3: TGCAGCGTTGTACGCGCTGGGGCCAACGTCCTGACTTTC. The whole variable domain, remainder taken from reference TRBV29-1 and TRBJ2-6, is SAVISQKPSRDICQRGTSLTIQCQVDSQVTMMFWYRQQPGQSLTLIATANQGSEATYESGFVIDKFPISRPNLTFSTLTVSNMSPEDSSIYLCSVVRAGANVLTFGAGSRLTVL.

The chain uses TRBV5-1 and TRBJ1-2; perhaps TRBD1 as D (5 bases). Between the trimmed V and J ends, which lost 2 bases and 5 bases, there was a span of 10 bases. CDR1 and CDR2 from the germline V gene are SGHRS and YFSETQ. The CDR3 runs 13 residues. The CDR3, as DNA: TGCGCCAGCAGCTTCGACAGCTTTTATGGCTACACCTTC. As protein: CASSFDSFYGYTF.

The chain couples TRBV6-5 to TRBJ1-5; 11 bases map to TRBD1. The length of the CDR3 is 13 residues. V gave up 8 bases and J gave up 7 bases; unmatched junction bases: 4. The germline V gene encodes CDR1 MNHEY and CDR2 SVGAGI. Here the CDR3 DNA reads TGTGCCAGCGGACAGGGGGCAGGGCAGCCCCAGCATTTT. Its protein product is CASGQGAGQPQHF.

V usage is TRBV28 and J usage is TRBJ1-5; D not resolved. The V gene's germline CDR1 is MDHEN and CDR2 SYDVKM. This CDR3 is built from 14 residues. Trimming took 2 bases from V and 5 from J, leaving 10 bases between them. As DNA, the CDR3 is TGTGCCAGCAGTTTAGCGGTCCGCCATCAGCCCCAGCATTTT. Protein product: CASSLAVRHQPQHF.

This clone has a single count. The chain has TRBV4-2 and TRBJ2-5; 13 bases are shared with TRBD2. J was trimmed by 5 bases and V by 2 bases; bases with no gene match: 5. Per germline, CDR1 LGHNA and CDR2 YNFKEQ. The CDR3 has 16 residues. CDR3 DNA: TGTGCCAGCAGCCAACAACTAGCGGGGGGGTCTGAGACCCAGTACTTC. Its translation: CASSQQLAGGSETQYF.

V and J are TRBV28 and TRBJ1-6; D unresolved. The CDR3 spans 11 residues. With 6 bases removed from V and 11 bases from J, the gap between germline ends came to 8 bases. The germline V gene has CDR1 MDHEN and CDR2 SYDVKM. CDR3 DNA: TGTGCCAGCAGCTCCGTTCCACCCCTCCACTTT. Protein: CASSSVPPLHF.

The CDR3 loop is CASSERWMGQVNQPQHF. The CDR3 nucleotides read TGTGCCAGCAGTGAAAGGTGGATGGGACAGGTCAATCAGCCCCAGCATTTT. The gene calls are TRBV6-1 and TRBJ1-5; TRBD1 aligns across 8 bases. V lost 2 bases and J lost 3; bases outside the gene matches: 9. The length of the CDR3 is 17 residues. Germline V gene sequence: CDR1 MNHNS, CDR2 SASEGT.

The chain is built from TRBV24-1 and TRBJ2-3, with D unresolved. The V end was cut by 3 bases, the J end by 0 bases, with 12 bases between. The CDR3 sequence is 16 residues long. Germline V lookup: CDR1 KGHDR, CDR2 SFDVKD. Here the CDR3 reads CATSDPQRASTDTQYF. The DNA for the CDR3 is TGTGCCACCAGTGATCCACAGAGAGCTAGCACAGATACGCAGTATTTT.

The gene calls are TRBV27 and TRBJ1-2; perhaps TRBD1 as D (5 bases). V lost 7 bases and J lost 6, with 15 bases in between. The CDR3 spans 13 residues. The germline V gene encodes CDR1 MNHEY and CDR2 SMNVEV (reference sequence). This CDR3 reads CASKFRERDGYTF. The CDR3 nucleotides read TGTGCCAGCAAGTTCAGGGAAAGGGATGGCTACACCTTC.

V is TRBV18 and J is TRBJ2-3, with TRBD2 matching over 13 bases. This CDR3 contains 19 residues. The V segment lost 3 bases and the J segment 0 bases; nucleotides outside the gene matches: 9. Germline-derived CDR1 and CDR2 are KGHSH and LQKENI. The CDR3 protein is CASSPRRTSGGFSTDTQYF. The CDR3 coding sequence is TGTGCCAGCTCACCCCGACGGACTAGCGGGGGATTTAGCACAGATACGCAGTATTTT.

This clone appeared a few times. V and J are TRBV7-2 and TRBJ2-2, with D tentatively TRBD1 (6 bases). V was shortened by 5 bases and J by 4 bases, with 17 bases between the two germline ends. Germline-derived CDR1 and CDR2 are SGHTA and FQGNSA. CDR3 length equals 16 residues. CDR3 DNA sequence: TGTGCCAGCAGCCAAGCCGGGACACTCATCACCGGGGAGCTGTTTTTT. It is translated as CASSQAGTLITGELFF.

The chain recombines TRBV7-2 with TRBJ1-5; TRBD1 matches 8 bases. The CDR3 consists of 15 residues. J was trimmed by 5 bases and V by 5 bases; bases with no gene match: 8. The germline V gene encodes CDR1 SGHTA and CDR2 FQGNSA. The CDR3 loop is CASSIGTGQYQPQHF. The DNA of the CDR3 is TGTGCCAGCAGCATAGGGACAGGACAATATCAGCCCCAGCATTTT. Complete variable domain (other parts from reference TRBV7-2 and TRBJ1-5): GAGVSQSPSNKVTEKGKDVELRCDPISGHTALYWYRQSLGQGLEFLIYFQGNSAPDKSGLPSDRFSAERTGGSVSTLTIQRTQQEDSAVYLCASSIGTGQYQPQHFGDGTRLSIL.

This clone was seen a few times. The chain has TRBV7-3 and TRBJ2-2, with 8 bases lining up with TRBD2. Germline V CDR1 and CDR2: SGHTA, FQGTGA. The CDR3 runs to 17 residues. The J segment lost 6 bases and the V segment lost 5 bases, leaving 14 bases of the junction unmatched. The CDR3 sequence: CASSPQGGGRFPGELFF. The CDR3 DNA sequence: TGTGCCAGCAGCCCTCAGGGTGGCGGGAGGTTCCCCGGGGAGCTGTTTTTT.

The chain is built from TRBV3-1 (or the pseudogene TRBV3-2) and TRBJ1-2, with D unclear. Trimming removed 5 bases from V and 8 bases from J, with 9 bases in between. Per the germline V gene, CDR1 is LGHDT and CDR2 is YNNKEL (reference sequence). The CDR3 loop spans 11 amino acids. CDR3 loop: CASSSARGYTF. The CDR3 nucleotides are TGTGCCAGCAGCTCGGCCAGGGGCTACACCTTC.

The chain combines TRBV2 with TRBJ2-2; 7 bases agree with TRBD1. After removal of 8 bases from V and 4 bases from J, the junction contained 10 bases not matched to a gene. Germline CDR1 and CDR2: SNHLY and FYNNEI. The CDR3 has 15 amino acids. DNA of the CDR3: TGTGCCAGCCGTGTCCAGGGGGAAGGCACCGGGGAGCTGTTTTTT. It encodes CASRVQGEGTGELFF.